The present TCR beta chain was sequenced within a study of regulatory T cells in long-lasting Graves disease. Germline CDR1 is ENHRY and CDR2 is SYGVKD. Trimming removed 7 bases from V and 0 bases from J, with 9 bases in between. This CDR3 has 13 residues. Building of the TCR beta libraries involved iRepertoire HTBI primers and Arm-PCR of CDR3 regions. MiXCR, run by TCRdb on the multiplex PCR reads, gives a single entry per CDR3 protein. Among 350,000 to 500,000 distinct CDR3 sequences listed, 16% were seen once. Sample time point: newly diagnosed GD, antithyroid drugs for less than 3 months. PBMCs provided the RNA from which the TCR library was made. This clonotype came up a few times. These data are also associated with another study on T cells in Graves' hyperthyroidism and ophthalmopathy. In that study: The majority of expanded thyroid clonotypes above 0.001 also appeared in blood.

This chain links TRBV10-3 with TRBJ1-1, with a weak D call TRBD1 (5 bases). The origin of this receptor is a woman in her twenties or thirties with Graves disease. The material was peripheral blood mononuclear cells (PBMCs), obtained at new diagnosis, from a patient treated with antithyroid drugs. CDR3 protein: CAINMGLNTEAFF. The CDR3 DNA reads TGTGCCATCAACATGGGACTGAACACTGAAGCTTTCTTT.